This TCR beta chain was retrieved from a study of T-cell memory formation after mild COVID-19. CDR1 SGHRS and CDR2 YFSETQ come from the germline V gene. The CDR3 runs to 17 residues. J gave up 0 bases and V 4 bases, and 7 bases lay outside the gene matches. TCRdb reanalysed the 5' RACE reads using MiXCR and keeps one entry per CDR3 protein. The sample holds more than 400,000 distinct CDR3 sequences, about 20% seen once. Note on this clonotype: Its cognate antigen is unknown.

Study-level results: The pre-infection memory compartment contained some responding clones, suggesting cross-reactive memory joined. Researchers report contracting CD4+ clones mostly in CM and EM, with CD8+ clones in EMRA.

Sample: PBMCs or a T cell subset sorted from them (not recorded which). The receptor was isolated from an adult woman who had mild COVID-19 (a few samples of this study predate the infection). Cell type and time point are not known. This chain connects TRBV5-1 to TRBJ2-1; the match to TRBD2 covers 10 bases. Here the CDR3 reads CASSATSGILSYNEQFF. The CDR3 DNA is TGCGCCAGCAGCGCCACTAGCGGGATCCTCTCCTACAATGAGCAGTTCTTC.